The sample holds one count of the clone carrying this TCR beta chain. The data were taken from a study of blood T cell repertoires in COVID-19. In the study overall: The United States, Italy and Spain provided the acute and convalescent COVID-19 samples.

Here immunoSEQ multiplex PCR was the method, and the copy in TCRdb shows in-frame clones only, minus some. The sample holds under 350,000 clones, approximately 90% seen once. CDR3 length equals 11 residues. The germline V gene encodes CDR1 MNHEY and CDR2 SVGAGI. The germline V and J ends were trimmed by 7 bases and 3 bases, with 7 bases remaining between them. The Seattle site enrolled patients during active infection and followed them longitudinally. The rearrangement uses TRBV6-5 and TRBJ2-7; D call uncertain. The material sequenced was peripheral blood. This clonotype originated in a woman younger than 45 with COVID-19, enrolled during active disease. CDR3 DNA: TGTGCCAGCAAAGAGCACTACGAGCAGTACTTC. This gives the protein CASKEHYEQYF.